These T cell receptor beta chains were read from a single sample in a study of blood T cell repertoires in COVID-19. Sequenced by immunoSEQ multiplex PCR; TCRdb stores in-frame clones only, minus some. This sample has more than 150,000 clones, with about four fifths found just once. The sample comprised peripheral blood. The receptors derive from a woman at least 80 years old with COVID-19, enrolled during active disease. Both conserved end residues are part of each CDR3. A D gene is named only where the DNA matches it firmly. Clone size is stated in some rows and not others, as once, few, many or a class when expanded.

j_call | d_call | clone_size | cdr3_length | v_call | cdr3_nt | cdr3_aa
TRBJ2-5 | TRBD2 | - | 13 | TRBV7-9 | TGTGCCAGCAGCTGGACTAGGGCCGAAACCCAGTACTTC | CASSWTRAETQYF
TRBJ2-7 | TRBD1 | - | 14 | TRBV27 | TGTGCCAGCAGACTGCGGACAGGGACGGGGGAGCAGTACTTC | CASRLRTGTGEQYF
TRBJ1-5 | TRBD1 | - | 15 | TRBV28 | TGTGCCAGCAGTTTAGGCAGGGGGCTTGTTCAGCCCCAGCATTTT | CASSLGRGLVQPQHF
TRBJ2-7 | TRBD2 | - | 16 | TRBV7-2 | TGTGCCAGCAGCTTAAATGTACTAGCGGGAGCCTACGAGCAGTACTTC | CASSLNVLAGAYEQYF
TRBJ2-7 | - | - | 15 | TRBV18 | TGTGCCAGCTCACCACCGACAGGATTAGCTTACGAGCAGTACTTC | CASSPPTGLAYEQYF
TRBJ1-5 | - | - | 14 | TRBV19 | TGTGCCAGTAGTTCGGAGAATAGCAATCAGCCCCAGCATTTT | CASSSENSNQPQHF
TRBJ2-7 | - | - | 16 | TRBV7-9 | TGTGCCAGCAGCTCCGGGGGTACCGGGACAGCCTACGAGCAGTACTTC | CASSSGGTGTAYEQYF
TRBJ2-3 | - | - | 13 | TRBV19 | TGTGCCAGTAGCGACGGGGATAGAGATACGCAGTATTTT | CASSDGDRDTQYF
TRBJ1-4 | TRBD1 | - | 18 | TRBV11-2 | TGTGCCAGCAGCCATCACCCGGGACAGGGGGTAACTAATGAAAAACTGTTTTTT | CASSHHPGQGVTNEKLFF
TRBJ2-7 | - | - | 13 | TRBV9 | TGTGCCAGCAGCGCCCCGGACAGCTACGAGCAGTACTTC | CASSAPDSYEQYF
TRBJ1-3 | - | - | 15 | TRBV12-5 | TGTGCTAGTGGTTCCGGTAGTTTCTCTGGAAACACCATATATTTT | CASGSGSFSGNTIYF
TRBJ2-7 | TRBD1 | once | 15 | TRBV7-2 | TGTGCCAGCAGCTTAGGTGGGACAGGGGCCTACGAGCAGTACTTC | CASSLGGTGAYEQYF
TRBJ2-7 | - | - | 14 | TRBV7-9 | TGTGCCAGCAGCTTAGCGGGAGCGGGCTACGAGCAGTACTTC | CASSLAGAGYEQYF
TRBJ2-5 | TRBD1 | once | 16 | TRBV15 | TGTGCCACCAGCAGGCATCGGACAGGATTGCAAGAGACCCAGTACTTC | CATSRHRTGLQETQYF
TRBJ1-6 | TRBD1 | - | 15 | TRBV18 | TGTGCCAGCGCTAATAACGGACAGGGAAATTCACCCCTCCACTTT | CASANNGQGNSPLHF
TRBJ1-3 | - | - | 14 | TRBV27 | TGTGCCAGCAGTCCCCTAAGCTCTGGAAACACCATATATTTT | CASSPLSSGNTIYF
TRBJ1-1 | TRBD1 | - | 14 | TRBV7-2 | TGTGCCACCGGGCAGGGGGTCGCGAACACTGAAGCTTTCTTT | CATGQGVANTEAFF
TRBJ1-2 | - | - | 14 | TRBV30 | TGTGCCTGGGTAAGGACAGAACCATCCTATGGCTACACCTTC | CAWVRTEPSYGYTF
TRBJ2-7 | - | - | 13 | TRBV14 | TGTGCCAGCAGCCAATGGGAGGCCTCCGAGCAGTACTTC | CASSQWEASEQYF
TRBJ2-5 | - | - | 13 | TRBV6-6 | TGTGCCAGCAGTAGGAGGGCACAAGAGACCCAGTACTTC | CASSRRAQETQYF
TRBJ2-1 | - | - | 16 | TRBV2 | TGTGCCAGCAGTGAAAAGAGTTCCGGCTCCTACAATGAGCAGTTCTTC | CASSEKSSGSYNEQFF
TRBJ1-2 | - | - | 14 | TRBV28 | TGTGCCAGCAGTTCGTCGGGGACAATCTATGGCTACACCTTC | CASSSSGTIYGYTF
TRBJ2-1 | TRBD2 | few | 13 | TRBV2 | TGTGCCAGCAGTGAACAGCGGGAGGGTAGGCAGTTCTTC | CASSEQREGRQFF
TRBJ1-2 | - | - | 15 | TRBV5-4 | TGTGCCAGCAGCTTGGTGGCGGATACTCTCTATGGCTACACCTTC | CASSLVADTLYGYTF
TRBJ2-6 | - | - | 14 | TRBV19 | TGTGCCAGTAGACAGGGCTCTGGGGCCAACGTCCTGACTTTC | CASRQGSGANVLTF
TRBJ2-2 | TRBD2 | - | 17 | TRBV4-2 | TGTGCCAGCAGCCAAGAACGCCTAGCGGGAGGCCCCGGGGAGCTGTTTTTT | CASSQERLAGGPGELFF
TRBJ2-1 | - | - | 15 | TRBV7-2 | TGTGCCAGCAGCTTTGCAGGGTACTCCTACAATGAGCAGTTCTTC | CASSFAGYSYNEQFF